Here is one T cell receptor (beta chain) with its context. No cognate antigen has been identified for it. The sample holds no much larger clone one base away, and base qualities are not on file. The data originate from a study of PD-1 blockade in classical Hodgkin lymphoma (dated by TCRdb to 2020 to 2021). Study-wide context: Nivolumab dosing was 3 mg/kg intravenously every 2 weeks, continuing until either disease progression or unacceptable toxicity. A peripheral blood immune signature of response to PD-1 blockade in classical Hodgkin lymphoma was defined using TCR beta sequencing and CyTOF. Overall study results and their limits: Only a single clinical trial cohort was studied, and what caused the repertoire differences, possibly disease activity or prior therapy, remained undefined. Baseline TCR diversity was reported to be lower in newly diagnosed patients than in healthy donors and to be lower still in relapsed/refractory patients. Trial patients achieving complete response had baseline diversity similar to newly diagnosed patients, whereas partial responders and progressors had significantly lower diversity. Diversity was lower in patients who began nivolumab less than 1 year after ASCT, so these patients were left out of later analyses to avoid confounding by immune reconstitution. A significant rise by C4D1 was seen in CD4+ but not CD8+ TCR diversity (p=0.0027 vs p=0.16), with the rise being most apparent in complete responders (p=0.02).

The Qiagen DNeasy kit was used to extract genomic DNA both from unsorted PBMCs and from the negatively selected CD4+ and CD8+ fractions. Using primers that anneal to V and J segments, immunoSEQ multiplex PCR amplified the TCR beta CDR3 regions. A synthetic immune receptor repertoire was used to minimize amplification bias, and any remaining bias was removed computationally after sequencing. Concerning the study's data processing: Repertoire diversity was quantified as the Shannon entropy index using custom Python scripts. The unsorted, CD4+ and CD8+ repertoires were each analyzed separately, with the exception of combined analyses, where CD4+ and CD8+ sequences were merged in silico. A clone was considered expanded if an increase in frequency of at least 2-fold after treatment relative to C1D1 was found, and a pseudocount of 0.5 was applied to clones undetected at baseline. Singleton clones were defined as clones with 0 or 1 copy at C1D1, and non-singleton clones were defined as clones with 2 or more copies. Clones expanded in unsorted samples were annotated as CD4+, CD8+ or unknown by matching protein sequences in sorted samples from the same patient. Diversity changes from C1D1 to C4D1 were tested in paired samples using Wilcoxon tests. TCRdb obtained this table from immuneACCESS and retained in-frame rearrangements with V and J assigned. These tables miss some clones; where compared with another copy, unresolved V genes account for less than half of the shortfall, and the remainder is unexplained. V, J and clone size are those of that table, while D and trimming were read from the DNA. The sample data list about 93,000 clones, and around 80% of these were observed just once. Clones ranked in the top ten supply about 9.4% of the sample.

Taken with the paper, the label for time point translates to: cycle 4 day 1 (C4D1), after more than five weeks of nivolumab. Relapse after autologous stem cell transplantation had occurred in all trial patients, and cohorts A, B and C were distinguished by prior brentuximab vedotin exposure. The trial cohort included 45 to 65 patients with relapsed/refractory classical Hodgkin lymphoma, and each patient had a best overall response of complete response, partial response or progressive disease. In the multi-cohort phase II CheckMate 205 trial, trial patients received single-agent nivolumab. An independent review committee assessed best overall response by applying the 2007 International Working Group response criteria. Trial PBMCs were collected just before the start of nivolumab (C1D1) and during therapy at cycle 2 day 1 and cycle 4 day 1. Peripheral blood was collected in 8 mL Vacutainer Cell Preparation Tubes, from which PBMCs were isolated by centrifugation and then cryopreserved.

V is cut by 0 bases and J by 4 bases, and the space between the germline ends is 12 bases. Including the terminal cysteine and phenylalanine, the CDR3 comprises 15 residues. Only the CDR3 DNA stays, 45 bases, in frame from base 1. According to the germline V gene, CDR1 reads SGHRS and CDR2 reads YFSETQ. This chain is built from TRBV5-1 and TRBJ2-3; the D gene assignment is ambiguous. This receptor was identified in a human donor with classical Hodgkin lymphoma. The starting material was peripheral blood mononuclear cells (PBMCs), obtained before the fourth cycle of nivolumab. The nucleotides are TGCGCCAGCAGCTTGGCGGCGTGGACCGCAGATACGCAGTATTTT. Its protein product is CASSLAAWTADTQYF. This CDR3, with the reference TRBV5-1 and TRBJ2-3 proteins standing in past its ends, gives the full variable domain KAGVTQTPRYLIKTRGQQVTLSCSPISGHRSVSWYQQTPGQGLQFLFEYFSETQRNKGNFPGRFSGRQFSNSRSEMNVSTLELGDSALYLCASSLAAWTADTQYFGPGTRLTVL.